The table lists the clone carrying this T cell receptor (beta chain) with a few counts. Its target is unknown. The sample belongs to a study of beta chain features in type 1 diabetes. About the study: Age, gender and cell yields were alike across patients and healthy donors. The study, taken as a whole, reports: The similarity of naive, central memory and Treg TCRB repertoires appeared greater among patients than among healthy donors. TCRB CDR3 length was moderately but significantly reduced in all four CD4+ subsets of Type 1 diabetes patients.

The CDR3 length is 15 residues. The trim removed 5 bases at V and 6 bases at J, leaving 7 bases unmatched. Germline values: CDR1 SGHTA, CDR2 FQGTGA. Every bit of the isolated RNA underwent reverse transcription, so sequencing read expressed TCRB transcripts. Clones were read by immunoSEQ multiplex PCR, and TCRdb kept only the in-frame ones, dropping some. The sample gives a few hundred thousand clones, around 20% of which show up once; 0.028% is in the top ten. The source is a woman aged 40 to 50 with type 1 diabetes. J is TRBJ1-6 and V is TRBV7-3, with 7 bases matching TRBD1. Material for sequencing was naive CD4+ T cells from blood. The CDR3 region is CASSPTGMPNSPLHF. DNA for the CDR3: TGTGCCAGCAGCCCGACAGGGATGCCTAATTCACCCCTCCACTTT.